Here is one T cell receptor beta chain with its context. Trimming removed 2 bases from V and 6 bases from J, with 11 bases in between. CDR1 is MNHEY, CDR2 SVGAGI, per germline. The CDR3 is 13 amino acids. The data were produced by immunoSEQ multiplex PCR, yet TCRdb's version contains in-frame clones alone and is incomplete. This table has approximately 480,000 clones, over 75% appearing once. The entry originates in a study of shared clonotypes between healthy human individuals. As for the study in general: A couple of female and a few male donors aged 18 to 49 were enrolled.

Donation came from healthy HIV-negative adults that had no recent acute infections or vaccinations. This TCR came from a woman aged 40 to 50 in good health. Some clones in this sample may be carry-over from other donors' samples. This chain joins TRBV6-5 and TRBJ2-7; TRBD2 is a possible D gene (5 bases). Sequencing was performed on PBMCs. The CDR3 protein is CASSYTPTSEQYF. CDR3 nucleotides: TGTGCCAGCAGTTACACCCCAACTAGCGAGCAGTACTTC.